This T cell receptor beta chain was obtained from a study of CD8+CD57+ T cells in acquired aplastic anemia. As for the study in general: Mean read depth for CD4+ cells from healthy donors was around 11 million.

Genomic DNA acted as the template from which TCR beta VDJ combination and CDR3 sequence profiling were carried out. From the reads, TCRdb called clonotypes with MiXCR, one entry per CDR3 protein. The sample includes fewer than 250,000 distinct CDR3 sequences, 50% to 55% seen only once; the top ten take roughly 15%. Details on this clonotype: Its target is unknown.

V lost 2 bases, J lost 3 bases, and 0 bases stayed unmatched. Germline V gene lookup returns CDR1 LNHDA and CDR2 SQIVND (reference sequence). The CDR3 runs to 14 residues. Broader study findings: For CD8+ Simpson's diversity, patients and controls showed no significant difference. Found in both controls and patients were around 30 CD8+ CDR3 sequences.

The sample taken for sequencing was sorted CD4+, CD8+, or CD8+CD57+ T cells (not recorded which) from PBMCs. The chain employs TRBV19 and TRBJ2-7; 11 bases are a match to TRBD2. This sequence originates from a human donor in good health, serving as a control. As DNA, the CDR3 is TGTGCCAGTAGTATACTAGCGGGGGGCTACGAGCAGTACTTC. It is translated as CASSILAGGYEQYF. The whole variable domain, remainder taken from reference TRBV19 and TRBJ2-7, is DGGITQSPKYLFRKEGQNVTLSCEQNLNHDAMYWYRQDPGQGLRLIYYSQIVNDFQKGDIAEGYSVSREKKESFPLTVTSAQKNPTAFYLCASSILAGGYEQYFGPGTRLTVT.